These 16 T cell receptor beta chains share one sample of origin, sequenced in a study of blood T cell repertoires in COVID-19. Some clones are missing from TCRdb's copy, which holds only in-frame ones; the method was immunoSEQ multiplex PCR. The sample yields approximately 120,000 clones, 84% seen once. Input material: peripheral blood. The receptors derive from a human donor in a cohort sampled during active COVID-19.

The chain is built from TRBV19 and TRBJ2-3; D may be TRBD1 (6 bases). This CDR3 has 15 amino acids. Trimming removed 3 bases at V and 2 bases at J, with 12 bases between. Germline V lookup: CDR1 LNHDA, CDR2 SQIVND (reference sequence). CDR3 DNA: TGTGCCAGTAGTATCGCCGGACAGCCCACAGATACGCAGTATTTT. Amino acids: CASSIAGQPTDTQYF.

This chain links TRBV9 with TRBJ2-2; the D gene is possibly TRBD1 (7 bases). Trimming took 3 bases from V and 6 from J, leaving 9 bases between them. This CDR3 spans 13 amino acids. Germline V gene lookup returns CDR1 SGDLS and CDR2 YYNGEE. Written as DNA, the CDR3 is TGTGCCAGCAGCGGGAGGGGGCCCGGGGAGCTGTTTTTT. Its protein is CASSGRGPGELFF.

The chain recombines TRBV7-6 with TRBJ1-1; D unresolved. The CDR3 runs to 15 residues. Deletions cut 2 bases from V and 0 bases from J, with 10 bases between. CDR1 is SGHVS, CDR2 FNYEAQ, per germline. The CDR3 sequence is CASSLRGGMNTEAFF. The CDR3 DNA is TGTGCCAGCAGCTTACGGGGAGGGATGAACACTGAAGCTTTCTTT.

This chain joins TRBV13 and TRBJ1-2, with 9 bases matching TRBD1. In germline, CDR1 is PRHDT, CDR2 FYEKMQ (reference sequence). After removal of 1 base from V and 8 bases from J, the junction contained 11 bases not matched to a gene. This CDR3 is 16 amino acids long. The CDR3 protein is CASSLARTGTGSGYTF. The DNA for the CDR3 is TGTGCCAGCAGCTTAGCGAGAACCGGGACAGGGAGCGGCTACACCTTC.

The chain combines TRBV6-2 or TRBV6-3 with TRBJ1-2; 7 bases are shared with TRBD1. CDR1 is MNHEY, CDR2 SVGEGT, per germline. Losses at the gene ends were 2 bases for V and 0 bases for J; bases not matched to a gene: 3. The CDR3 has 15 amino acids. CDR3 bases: TGTGCCAGCAGTTACGGACAGGATCCTAACTATGGCTACACCTTC. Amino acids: CASSYGQDPNYGYTF.

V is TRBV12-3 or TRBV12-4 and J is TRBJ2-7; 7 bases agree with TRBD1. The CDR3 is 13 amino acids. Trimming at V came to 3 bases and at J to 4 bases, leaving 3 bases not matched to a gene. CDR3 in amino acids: CASSFYRGYEQYF. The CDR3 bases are TGTGCCAGCAGTTTTTACAGGGGTTACGAGCAGTACTTC.

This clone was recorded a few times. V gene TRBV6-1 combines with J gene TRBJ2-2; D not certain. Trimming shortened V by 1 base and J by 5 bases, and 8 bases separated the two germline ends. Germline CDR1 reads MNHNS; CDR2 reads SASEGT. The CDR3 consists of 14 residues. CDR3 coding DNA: TGTGCCAGCAGTGAAGTCGGTCGAACCGGGGAGCTGTTTTTT. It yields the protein CASSEVGRTGELFF.

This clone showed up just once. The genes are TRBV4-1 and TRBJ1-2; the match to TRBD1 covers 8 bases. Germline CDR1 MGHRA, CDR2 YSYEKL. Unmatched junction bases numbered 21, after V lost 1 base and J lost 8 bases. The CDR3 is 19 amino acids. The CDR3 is CASSQGGPEMGQETGGYTF. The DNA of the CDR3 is TGCGCCAGCAGCCAAGGAGGACCCGAGATGGGACAGGAGACCGGAGGCTACACCTTC.

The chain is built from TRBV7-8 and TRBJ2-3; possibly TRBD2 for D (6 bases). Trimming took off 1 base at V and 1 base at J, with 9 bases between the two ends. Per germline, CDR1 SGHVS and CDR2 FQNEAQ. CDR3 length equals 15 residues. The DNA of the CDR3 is TGTGCCAGCAGCTTAGAATGGGGGGGCACAGATACGCAGTATTTT. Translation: CASSLEWGGTDTQYF.

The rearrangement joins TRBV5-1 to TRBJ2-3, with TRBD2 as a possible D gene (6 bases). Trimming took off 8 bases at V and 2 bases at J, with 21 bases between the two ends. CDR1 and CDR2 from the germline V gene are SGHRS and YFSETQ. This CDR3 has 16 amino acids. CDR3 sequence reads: CARAPRPGLPTDTQYF. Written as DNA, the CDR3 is TGCGCCAGGGCCCCCCGCCCGGGACTTCCCACAGATACGCAGTATTTT. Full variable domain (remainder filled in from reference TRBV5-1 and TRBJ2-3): KAGVTQTPRYLIKTRGQQVTLSCSPISGHRSVSWYQQTPGQGLQFLFEYFSETQRNKGNFPGRFSGRQFSNSRSEMNVSTLELGDSALYLCARAPRPGLPTDTQYFGPGTRLTVL.

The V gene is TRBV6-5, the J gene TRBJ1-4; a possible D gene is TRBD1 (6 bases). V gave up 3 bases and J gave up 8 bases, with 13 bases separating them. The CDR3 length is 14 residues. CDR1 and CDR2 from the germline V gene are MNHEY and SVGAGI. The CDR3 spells CASSYGQHGEKLFF. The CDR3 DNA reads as TGTGCCAGCAGTTATGGACAGCATGGCGAAAAACTGTTTTTT.

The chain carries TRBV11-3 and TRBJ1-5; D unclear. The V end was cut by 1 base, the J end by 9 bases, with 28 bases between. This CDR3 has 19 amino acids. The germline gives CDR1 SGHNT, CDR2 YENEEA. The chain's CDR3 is CASSLGTKPPTVGVGPQHF. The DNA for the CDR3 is TGTGCCAGCAGCTTAGGTACGAAACCGCCCACAGTTGGTGTAGGGCCCCAGCATTTT.

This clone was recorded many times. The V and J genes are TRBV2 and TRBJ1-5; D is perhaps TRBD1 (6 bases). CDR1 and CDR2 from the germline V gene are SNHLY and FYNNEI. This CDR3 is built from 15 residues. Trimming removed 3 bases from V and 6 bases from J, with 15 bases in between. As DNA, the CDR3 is TGTGCCAGCAGTGACTTTAGGGTAGGGGGTCAGCCCCAGCATTTT. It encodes CASSDFRVGGQPQHF. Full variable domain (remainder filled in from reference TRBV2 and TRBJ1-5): EPEVTQTPSHQVTQMGQEVILRCVPISNHLYFYWYRQILGQKVEFLVSFYNNEISEKSEIFDDQFSVERPDGSNFTLKIRSTKLEDSAMYFCASSDFRVGGQPQHFGDGTRLSIL.

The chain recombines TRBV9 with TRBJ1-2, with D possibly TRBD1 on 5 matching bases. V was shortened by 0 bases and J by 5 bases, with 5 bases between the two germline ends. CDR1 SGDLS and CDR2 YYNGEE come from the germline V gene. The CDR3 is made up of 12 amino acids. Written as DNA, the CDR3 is TGTGCCAGCAGCGTAGCAGGGTATGGCTACACCTTC. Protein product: CASSVAGYGYTF.

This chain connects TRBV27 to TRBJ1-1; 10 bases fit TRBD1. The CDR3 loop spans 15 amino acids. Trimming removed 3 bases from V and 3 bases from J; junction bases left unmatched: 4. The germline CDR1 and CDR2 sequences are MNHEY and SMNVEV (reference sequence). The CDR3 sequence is CASSFIGQGDTEAFF. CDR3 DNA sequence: TGTGCCAGCAGTTTCATCGGACAGGGGGACACTGAAGCTTTCTTT.

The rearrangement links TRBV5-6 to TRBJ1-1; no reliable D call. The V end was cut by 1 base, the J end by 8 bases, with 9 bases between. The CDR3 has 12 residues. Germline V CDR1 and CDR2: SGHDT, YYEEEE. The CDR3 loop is CASSLQSREAFF. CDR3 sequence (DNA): TGTGCCAGCAGCTTGCAGTCCCGCGAAGCTTTCTTT. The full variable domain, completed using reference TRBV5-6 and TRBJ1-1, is DAGVTQSPTHLIKTRGQQVTLRCSPKSGHDTVSWYQQALGQGPQFIFQYYEEEERQRGNFPDRFSGHQFPNYSSELNVNALLLGDSALYLCASSLQSREAFFGQGTRLTVV.